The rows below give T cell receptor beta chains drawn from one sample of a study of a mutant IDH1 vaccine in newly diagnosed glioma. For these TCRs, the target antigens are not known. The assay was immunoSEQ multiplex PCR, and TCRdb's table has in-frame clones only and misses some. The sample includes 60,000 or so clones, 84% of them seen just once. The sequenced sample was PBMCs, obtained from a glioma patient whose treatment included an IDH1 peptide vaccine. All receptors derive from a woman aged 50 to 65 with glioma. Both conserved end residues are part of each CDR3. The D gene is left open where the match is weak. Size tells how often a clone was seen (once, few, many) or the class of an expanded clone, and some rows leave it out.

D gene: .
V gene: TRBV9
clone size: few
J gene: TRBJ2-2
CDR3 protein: CASSVHQGGSGELFF
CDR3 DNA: TGTGCCAGCAGCGTACATCAGGGGGGGTCCGGGGAGCTGTTTTTT

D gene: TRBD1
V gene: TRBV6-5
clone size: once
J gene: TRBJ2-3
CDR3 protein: CASSSTGGGTNTQYF
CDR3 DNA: TGTGCCAGCAGTTCTACAGGGGGTGGCACTAATACGCAGTATTTT

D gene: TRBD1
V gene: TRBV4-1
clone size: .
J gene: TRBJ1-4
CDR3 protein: CASSHGQGQNEKLFF
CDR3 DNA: TGCGCCAGCAGCCATGGACAGGGGCAGAATGAAAAACTGTTTTTT

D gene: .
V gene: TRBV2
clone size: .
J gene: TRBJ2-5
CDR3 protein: CASSLRDGVLGETQYF
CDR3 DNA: TGTGCCAGCAGCCTCCGTGATGGGGTCTTGGGGGAGACCCAGTACTTC

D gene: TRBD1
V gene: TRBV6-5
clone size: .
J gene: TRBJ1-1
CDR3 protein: CAARTGPSPEAFF
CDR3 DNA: TGTGCCGCGCGGACAGGCCCGAGCCCTGAAGCTTTCTTT

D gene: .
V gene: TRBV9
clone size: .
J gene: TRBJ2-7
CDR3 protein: CASSVQGIPAYEQYF
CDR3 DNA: TGTGCCAGCAGCGTTCAGGGTATTCCGGCCTACGAGCAGTACTTC

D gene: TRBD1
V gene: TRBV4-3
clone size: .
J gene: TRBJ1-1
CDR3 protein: CASSQGQGRRSEAFF
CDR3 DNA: TGCGCCAGCAGCCAAGGACAGGGGCGACGCTCTGAAGCTTTCTTT

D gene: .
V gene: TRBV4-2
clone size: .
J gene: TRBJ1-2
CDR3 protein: CASSQDSAVDGYTF
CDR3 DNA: TGTGCCAGCAGCCAAGATAGCGCGGTTGATGGCTACACCTTC

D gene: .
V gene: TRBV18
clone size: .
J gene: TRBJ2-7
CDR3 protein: CASSQGVENEQYF
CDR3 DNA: TGTGCCAGCTCTCAAGGGGTGGAAAACGAGCAGTACTTC

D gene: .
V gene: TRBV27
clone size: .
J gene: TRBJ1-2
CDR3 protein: CASSLSAPGLIDGYTF
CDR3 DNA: TGTGCCAGCAGTTTATCGGCCCCGGGTCTGATAGATGGCTACACCTTC

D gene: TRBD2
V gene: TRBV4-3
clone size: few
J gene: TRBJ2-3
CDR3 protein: CASSPAGADTQYF
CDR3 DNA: TGCGCCAGCAGCCCAGCGGGGGCAGATACGCAGTATTTT

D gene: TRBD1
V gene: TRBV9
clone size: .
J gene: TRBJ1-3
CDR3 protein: CASSARQDRAGNTIYF
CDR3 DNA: TGTGCCAGCAGCGCTCGACAAGACAGGGCCGGAAACACCATATATTTT

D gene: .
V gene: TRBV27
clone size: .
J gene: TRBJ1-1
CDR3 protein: CASSFPGGPEAFF
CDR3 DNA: TGTGCCAGCAGTTTCCCCGGGGGCCCTGAAGCTTTCTTT

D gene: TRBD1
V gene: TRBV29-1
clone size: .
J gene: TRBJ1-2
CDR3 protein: CSVQQGYSSGYTF
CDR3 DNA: TGCAGCGTACAACAGGGGTATTCAAGTGGCTACACCTTC

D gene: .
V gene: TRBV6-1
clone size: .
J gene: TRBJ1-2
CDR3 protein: CASRVSTFANYGYTF
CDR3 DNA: TGTGCCAGCAGAGTATCTACGTTTGCTAACTATGGCTACACCTTC

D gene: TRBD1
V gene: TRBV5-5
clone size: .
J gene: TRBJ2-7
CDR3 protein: CASRPAGTVTYEQYF
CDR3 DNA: TGTGCCAGCAGACCTGCCGGGACAGTAACCTACGAGCAGTACTTC

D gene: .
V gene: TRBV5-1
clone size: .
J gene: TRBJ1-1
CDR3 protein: CASSLAGGAGTEAFF
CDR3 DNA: TGCGCCAGCAGCTTGGCGGGGGGCGCAGGCACTGAAGCTTTCTTT

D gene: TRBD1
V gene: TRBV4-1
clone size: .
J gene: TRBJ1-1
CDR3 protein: CASSHLLGGTLNTEAFF
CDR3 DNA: TGCGCCAGCAGCCACCTTTTAGGGGGCACCTTGAACACTGAAGCTTTCTTT

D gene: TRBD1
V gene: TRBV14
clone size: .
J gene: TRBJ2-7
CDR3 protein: CASSLGGQGRTYEQYF
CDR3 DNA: TGTGCCAGCAGCCTAGGGGGACAGGGAAGAACCTACGAGCAGTACTTC

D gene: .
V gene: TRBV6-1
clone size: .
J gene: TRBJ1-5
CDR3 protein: CASSEWTLSNQPQHF
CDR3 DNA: TGTGCCAGCAGTGAATGGACACTTAGCAATCAGCCCCAGCATTTT

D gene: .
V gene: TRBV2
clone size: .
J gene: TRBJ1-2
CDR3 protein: CASSEGEQVANYGYTF
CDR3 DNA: TGTGCCAGCAGTGAAGGTGAGCAGGTAGCTAACTATGGCTACACCTTC

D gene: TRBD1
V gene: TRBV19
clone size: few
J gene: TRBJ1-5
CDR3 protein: CASSIGQGVRQPQHF
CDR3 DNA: TGTGCCAGTAGTATCGGACAGGGGGTACGTCAGCCCCAGCATTTT

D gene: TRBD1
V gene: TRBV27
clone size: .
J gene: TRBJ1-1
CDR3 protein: CASRNRGRATEAFF
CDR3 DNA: TGTGCCAGTAGAAACAGGGGGCGGGCGACTGAAGCTTTCTTT

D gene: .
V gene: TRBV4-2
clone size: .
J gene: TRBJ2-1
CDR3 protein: CASSQDLHEQFF
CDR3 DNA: TGTGCCAGCAGCCAAGATCTCCATGAGCAGTTCTTC

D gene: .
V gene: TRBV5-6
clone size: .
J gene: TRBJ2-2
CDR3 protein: CASSLTGPNTGELFF
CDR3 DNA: TGTGCCAGCAGCTTGACAGGGCCGAACACCGGGGAGCTGTTTTTT

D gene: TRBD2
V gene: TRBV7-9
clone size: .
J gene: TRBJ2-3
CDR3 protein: CASSLASGATDTQYF
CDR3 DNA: TGTGCCAGCAGCTTGGCTAGCGGGGCCACAGATACGCAGTATTTT

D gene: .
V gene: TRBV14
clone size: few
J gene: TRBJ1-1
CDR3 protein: CASSPRAGGSTEAFF
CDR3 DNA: TGTGCCAGCAGCCCTAGGGCGGGGGGGTCTACTGAAGCTTTCTTT

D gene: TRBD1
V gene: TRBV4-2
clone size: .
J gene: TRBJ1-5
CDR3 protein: CASSQVLGGDRGGQPQHF
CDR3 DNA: TGTGCCAGCAGCCAAGTTCTGGGGGGTGACAGGGGAGGACAGCCCCAGCATTTT

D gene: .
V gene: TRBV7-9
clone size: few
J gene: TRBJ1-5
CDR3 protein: CASSFGGPGQPQHF
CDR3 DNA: TGTGCCAGCAGCTTCGGCGGGCCGGGCCAGCCCCAGCATTTT

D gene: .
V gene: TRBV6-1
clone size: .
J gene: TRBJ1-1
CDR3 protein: CASKLEGITEAFF
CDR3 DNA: TGTGCCAGCAAATTAGAAGGGATCACTGAAGCTTTCTTT

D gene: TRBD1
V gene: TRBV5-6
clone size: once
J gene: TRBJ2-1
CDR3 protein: CASSPVPGQIYNEQFF
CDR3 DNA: TGTGCCAGCAGCCCCGTTCCGGGACAGATTTACAATGAGCAGTTCTTC

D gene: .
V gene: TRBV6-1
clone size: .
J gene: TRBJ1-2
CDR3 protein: CASRITGYQGYTF
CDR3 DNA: TGTGCCAGCAGGATAACAGGGTACCAGGGCTACACCTTC

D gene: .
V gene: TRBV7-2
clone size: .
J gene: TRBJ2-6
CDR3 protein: CASSLVQPGANVLTF
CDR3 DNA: TGTGCCAGCAGCTTAGTCCAGCCTGGGGCCAACGTCCTGACTTTC

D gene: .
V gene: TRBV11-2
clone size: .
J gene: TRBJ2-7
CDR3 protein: CASSSRTTEQYF
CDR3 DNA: TGTGCCAGCAGCTCACGGACTACCGAGCAGTACTTC

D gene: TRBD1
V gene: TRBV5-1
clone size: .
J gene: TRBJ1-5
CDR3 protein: CASSLGQGQDNQPQHF
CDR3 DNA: TGCGCCAGCAGCTTGGGACAGGGCCAAGACAATCAGCCCCAGCATTTT

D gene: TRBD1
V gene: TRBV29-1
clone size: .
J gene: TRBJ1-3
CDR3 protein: CSVAPGQGFSGNTIYF
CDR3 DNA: TGCAGCGTTGCTCCGGGACAGGGGTTCTCTGGAAACACCATATATTTT

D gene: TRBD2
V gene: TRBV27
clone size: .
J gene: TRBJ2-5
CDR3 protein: CASSPGPAGGRKTQYF
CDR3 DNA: TGTGCCAGCAGCCCCGGGCCAGCGGGGGGGCGAAAGACCCAGTACTTC

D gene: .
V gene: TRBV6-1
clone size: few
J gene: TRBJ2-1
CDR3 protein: CASGGIREQFF
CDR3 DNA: TGTGCCAGTGGGGGAATAAGGGAGCAGTTCTTC

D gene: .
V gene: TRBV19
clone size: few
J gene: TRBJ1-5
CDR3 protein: CASKSSQINQPQHF
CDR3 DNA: TGTGCCAGTAAATCGTCACAGATCAATCAGCCCCAGCATTTT

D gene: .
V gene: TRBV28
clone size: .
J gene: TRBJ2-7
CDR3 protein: CASSLIQPSSYEQYF
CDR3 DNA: TGTGCCAGCAGTTTAATCCAGCCAAGCTCCTACGAGCAGTACTTC

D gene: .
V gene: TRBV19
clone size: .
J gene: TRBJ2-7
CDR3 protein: CASSIDRGMEQYF
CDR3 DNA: TGTGCCAGTAGTATCGATAGGGGAATGGAGCAGTACTTC

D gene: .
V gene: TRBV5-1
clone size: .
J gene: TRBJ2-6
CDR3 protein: CASSLSGGANVLTF
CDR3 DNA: TGCGCCAGCAGCTTATCAGGGGGGGCCAACGTCCTGACTTTC

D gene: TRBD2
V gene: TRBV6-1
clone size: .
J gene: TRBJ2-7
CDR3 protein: CASAGGAYEQYF
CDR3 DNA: TGTGCCAGCGCGGGGGGCGCCTACGAGCAGTACTTC

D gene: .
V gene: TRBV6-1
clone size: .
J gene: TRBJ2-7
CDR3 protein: CASSEELSYEQYF
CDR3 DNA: TGTGCCAGCAGTGAAGAGCTTTCCTACGAGCAGTACTTC

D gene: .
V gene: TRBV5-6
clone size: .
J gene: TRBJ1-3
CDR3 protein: CASRPTRSGNTIYF
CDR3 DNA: TGTGCCAGCAGGCCTACCAGGTCGGGAAACACCATATATTTT

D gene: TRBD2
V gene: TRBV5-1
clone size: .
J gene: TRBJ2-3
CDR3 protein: CASSLVAGGVDTQYF
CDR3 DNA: TGCGCCAGCAGCTTGGTCGCGGGGGGCGTGGATACGCAGTATTTT

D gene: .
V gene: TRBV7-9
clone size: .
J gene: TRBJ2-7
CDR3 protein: CASSLTFGQSSYEQYF
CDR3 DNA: TGTGCCAGCAGCTTAACGTTCGGCCAGAGCTCCTACGAGCAGTACTTC

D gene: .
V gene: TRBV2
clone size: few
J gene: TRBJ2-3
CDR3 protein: CASRITFLSTDTQYF
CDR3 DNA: TGTGCCAGCAGGATCACATTTTTGAGCACAGATACGCAGTATTTT

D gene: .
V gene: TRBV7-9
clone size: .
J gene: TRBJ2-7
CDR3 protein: CASSLGGTHLQVEQYF
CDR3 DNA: TGTGCCAGCAGCTTAGGGGGGACTCACCTCCAGGTCGAGCAGTACTTC

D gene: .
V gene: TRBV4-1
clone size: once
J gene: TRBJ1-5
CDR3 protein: CASSQEQGSNQPQHF
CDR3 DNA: TGCGCCAGCAGCCAAGAGCAGGGTAGCAATCAGCCCCAGCATTTT

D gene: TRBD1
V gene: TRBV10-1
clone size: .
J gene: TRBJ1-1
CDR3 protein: CASSARGQGSEAFF
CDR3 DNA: TGCGCCAGCAGTGCAAGGGGACAGGGCTCTGAAGCTTTCTTT

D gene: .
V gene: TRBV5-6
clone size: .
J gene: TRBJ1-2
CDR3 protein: CASSLADRSNTF
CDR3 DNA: TGTGCCAGCAGCTTGGCCGACAGGAGCAACACCTTC

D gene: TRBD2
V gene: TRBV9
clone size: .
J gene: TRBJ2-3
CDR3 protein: CASSVKERGVGDTQYF
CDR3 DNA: TGTGCCAGCAGCGTAAAGGAGCGGGGGGTTGGAGATACGCAGTATTTT